These 2 T cell receptor beta chains share one sample of origin, sequenced in a study of blood T cell repertoires in COVID-19. Libraries were prepared by immunoSEQ multiplex PCR; TCRdb keeps only in-frame clonotypes and omits some of them. The profile shows 100,000 to 150,000 clones, 79% of them singletons. Material: peripheral blood. The source is a man aged 40-49 years with active or convalescent COVID-19.

The V call is TRBV11-2, the J call TRBJ2-1; no clear D gene. Germline CDR1 reads SGHAT; CDR2 reads FQNNGV. The germline V and J ends were trimmed by 7 bases and 0 bases, with 10 bases remaining between them. The length of the CDR3 is 14 residues. The CDR3 reads CASTLTSSYNEQFF. Here the CDR3 DNA reads TGTGCCAGCACCTTGACAAGCTCCTACAATGAGCAGTTCTTC.

This chain connects TRBV7-2 to TRBJ1-1, with TRBD1 matching 7 bases. Losses at the gene ends were 5 bases for V and 2 bases for J; bases not matched to a gene: 5. CDR1 SGHTA and CDR2 FQGNSA come from the germline V gene. There are 14 residues in the CDR3. CDR3 sequence reads: CASSTRQGNTEAFF. The CDR3 region has the DNA TGTGCCAGCAGCACCCGACAGGGAAACACTGAAGCTTTCTTT.